The clone carrying this TCR beta chain turned up a few times. Its antigen is unidentified. The sample is drawn from a study of cytomegalovirus exposure and HLA in healthy donors. Study-level points and caveats: The analysis excluded some indistinguishable V segments, including TRBV6-2 and TRBV6-3. The study listed roughly 160 cytomegalovirus-associated TCR beta chains. A later analysis reportedly found fewer N-insertions in an Asian-associated ancestry cluster than the roughly 670-donor mean. An analysis done earlier found most TCR beta V segments productive about 87% or about 30% of the time.

PCR involved 60 Vbeta and 13 Jbeta primers. Measured with immunoSEQ multiplex PCR; TCRdb has only the in-frame clones, and not every one. The sample consists of 130,000 or so clones, roughly four fifths of them appearing once. This CDR3 is built from 15 residues. The V gene's germline CDR1 is MNHEY and CDR2 SVGAGI. Trimming cost V 2 bases and J 2 bases, with 12 bases left between them. This receptor was identified in a man aged 18 to 35 in good health and CMV-seropositive. The chain carries TRBV6-5 and TRBJ1-1; tentative D call: TRBD1 (5 bases). The sequenced sample was PBMCs. The CDR3 DNA reads as TGTGCCAGCAGTTACCGGGGAGGGGCCAACACTGAAGCTTTCTTT. It specifies CASSYRGGANTEAFF.